Listed here are 17 T cell receptor beta chains from one sample, sequenced in a study of blood T cell repertoires in COVID-19. Assay used: immunoSEQ multiplex PCR; TCRdb lists only in-frame clones, some missing. The data contain some 180,000 clones, 88% of them singletons. Source material: peripheral blood. These receptors originate from a man between 50 and 59 years old who had recovered from COVID-19.

This chain joins TRBV9 and TRBJ1-3; 10 bases fit TRBD1. The CDR3 sequence is 16 residues long. The germline CDR1 and CDR2 sequences are SGDLS and YYNGEE. Trimming at V came to 4 bases and at J to 5 bases, leaving 9 bases not matched to a gene. The chain's CDR3 is CASSPRDRGNRNTIYF. Here the CDR3 DNA reads TGTGCCAGCAGCCCTCGGGACAGGGGAAATCGAAACACCATATATTTT.

This clone turned up a few times. CDR3 loop: CASLREGSTGELFF. The CDR3 bases are TGTGCCAGCCTCCGGGAGGGGTCAACCGGGGAGCTGTTTTTT. The chain is built from TRBV3-1 (or the pseudogene TRBV3-2) and TRBJ2-2; 8 nucleotides align to TRBD2. From germline, CDR1 is LGHDT and CDR2 YNNKEL (reference sequence). V lost 8 bases to trimming and J lost 5 bases; unmatched junction nucleotides: 7. The CDR3 runs 14 residues.

This clone appeared once. The rearrangement uses TRBV5-6 and TRBJ1-4; 9 nucleotides align to TRBD1. The germline CDR1 and CDR2 sequences are SGHDT and YYEEEE. The length of the CDR3 is 17 residues. The trim removed 5 bases at V and 8 bases at J, leaving 16 bases unmatched. CDR3 amino acids: CASSLPGQGLGDEKLFF. CDR3 nucleotide sequence: TGTGCCAGCAGTTTGCCGGGACAGGGTTTAGGGGACGAAAAACTGTTTTTT.

The J gene is TRBJ2-2, the V gene TRBV27; TRBD1 agrees at 8 bases. Germline V CDR1 and CDR2: MNHEY, SMNVEV (reference sequence). J gave up 8 bases and V 5 bases, and 10 bases lay outside the gene matches. The CDR3 has 15 amino acids. CDR3 loop: CASSRPTGAQGELFF. DNA of the CDR3: TGTGCCAGCAGTCGCCCGACAGGGGCTCAGGGGGAGCTGTTTTTT.

The chain joins TRBV5-4 to TRBJ2-1; D is ambiguous. The germline V gene encodes CDR1 SGHNT and CDR2 YYREEE (reference sequence). Trimming pared 4 bases from V and 6 bases from J, leaving 14 bases between. The CDR3 sequence is 14 residues long. The CDR3 nucleotides are TGTGCCAGCAGCCGCGCAACCCTCCCCAATGAGCAGTTCTTC. It codes for CASSRATLPNEQFF.

The rearrangement joins TRBV7-3 to TRBJ2-1; D may be TRBD1 (5 bases). The ends were cut back, 2 bases at V and 5 bases at J, with 13 bases in the middle. CDR1 and CDR2 (germline): SGHTA, FQGTGA. The CDR3 has 15 residues. The CDR3: CASSLGQGLNNEQFF. The CDR3 DNA reads TGTGCCAGCAGCTTAGGCCAGGGCCTCAACAATGAGCAGTTCTTC.

V gene TRBV29-1 combines with J gene TRBJ2-5; 10 nucleotides agree with TRBD1. The CDR3 consists of 14 residues. Germline assignment: CDR1 SQVTM and CDR2 ANQGSEA. The V segment lost 3 bases and the J segment 5 bases; nucleotides outside the gene matches: 6. The chain's CDR3 is CSVETGGALETQYF. CDR3 DNA: TGCAGCGTTGAGACAGGGGGCGCCCTGGAGACCCAGTACTTC.

This clone was counted only a few times. Other DNA variants within this sample encode the same CDR3. The V and J genes are TRBV6-5 and TRBJ1-1; no firm D call. Germline lookup yields CDR1 MNHEY and CDR2 SVGAGI. The CDR3 is 13 amino acids. The ends were cut back, 2 bases at V and 1 base at J, with 5 bases in the middle. This chain's CDR3 is CASSYTGNTEAFF. The DNA of the CDR3 is TGTGCCAGCAGTTACACGGGGAACACTGAAGCTTTCTTT.

The chain joins TRBV5-1 to TRBJ1-2; D gene ambiguous. The V end was cut by 4 bases, the J end by 10 bases, with 23 bases between. This CDR3 has 15 amino acids. In germline, CDR1 is SGHRS, CDR2 YFSETQ. CDR3 sequence reads: CASSGEGGKHIAYTF. In nucleotides, the CDR3 is TGCGCCAGCAGCGGAGAAGGAGGGAAGCACATCGCCTACACCTTC.

This clone has just one count. The chain carries TRBV7-9 and TRBJ2-1; TRBD1 is a possible D gene (6 bases). The length of the CDR3 is 17 residues. V shed 2 bases and J shed 5 bases, with 19 bases lying between them. The germline gives CDR1 SEHNR, CDR2 FQNEAQ (reference sequence). The CDR3 spells CASSLIQGMNVDNEQFF. The CDR3 region has the DNA TGTGCCAGCAGCTTAATACAGGGAATGAATGTAGACAATGAGCAGTTCTTC.

V is TRBV6-6 and J is TRBJ1-5; D is unresolved. CDR3 length equals 13 residues. Trimming removed 7 bases from V and 0 bases from J, with 7 bases in between. Germline CDR1 MNHNY, CDR2 SVGAGI (reference sequence). This CDR3 is CASTRNSNQPQHF. CDR3 nucleotide sequence: TGTGCCAGCACCCGTAATAGCAATCAGCCCCAGCATTTT.

The chain carries TRBV30 and TRBJ1-2; D might be TRBD1 (6 bases). V dropped 7 bases and J dropped 7 bases, with 16 bases sitting between them. Germline V gene lookup returns CDR1 GTSNPN and CDR2 SVGIG (reference sequence). The length of the CDR3 is 12 residues. The CDR3 region is CASERGAGGYTF. Written as DNA, the CDR3 is TGTGCCTCCGAACGGGGGGCGGGTGGCTACACCTTC.

CDR3 DNA sequence: TGTGCCAGTAGTACAGGGGACCTAGACACCGGGGAGCTGTTTTTT. Translated: CASSTGDLDTGELFF. The chain has TRBV19 and TRBJ2-2, with D perhaps TRBD1 (6 bases). The CDR3 runs to 15 residues. The V gene's germline CDR1 is LNHDA and CDR2 SQIVND (reference sequence). Trimming pared 4 bases from V and 3 bases from J, leaving 12 bases between.

This clone has more than one count but fewer than ten. J is TRBJ2-2 and V is TRBV7-2, with 8 bases aligning to TRBD1. CDR3 length: 17 amino acids. CDR1 and CDR2 from the germline V gene are SGHTA and FQGNSA. V shed 1 base and J 1 base; nucleotides not matched to a gene: 5. CDR3 bases: TGTGCCAGCAGCTTAGAAATTACAGGGGGGAACACCGGGGAGCTGTTTTTT. This gives the protein CASSLEITGGNTGELFF.

This clone has only one observation. CDR3 in DNA: TGTGCCAGCAGTGACTCGGGGGGGGGCACAGATACGCAGTATTTT. Encoded protein: CASSDSGGGTDTQYF. The chain carries TRBV6-4 and TRBJ2-3; 7 nucleotides agree with TRBD2. This CDR3 has 15 amino acids. The trim removed 0 bases at V and 1 base at J, leaving 1 base unmatched. Germline V gene lookup returns CDR1 MRHNA and CDR2 SNTAGT.

This clone occurred once. This chain uses TRBV11-2 with TRBJ2-3; a weak D match, TRBD2 (5 bases). V lost 10 bases and J 0 bases, leaving 20 bases between the germline ends. The V gene's germline CDR1 is SGHAT and CDR2 FQNNGV. The CDR3 loop spans 16 amino acids. CDR3 residues: CATQPEAGSSTDTQYF. DNA of the CDR3: TGTGCCACCCAACCCGAGGCGGGTTCTAGCACAGATACGCAGTATTTT. Looking up the rest from reference TRBV11-2 and TRBJ2-3 gives the full variable domain: EAGVAQSPRYKIIEKRQSVAFWCNPISGHATLYWYQQILGQGPKLLIQFQNNGVVDDSQLPKDRFSAERLKGVDSTLKIQPAKLEDSAVYLCATQPEAGSSTDTQYFGPGTRLTVL.

This sequence joins TRBV6-5 and TRBJ1-5, with D possibly being TRBD1 (6 bases). Looked up from germline, CDR1 is MNHEY and CDR2 is SVGAGI. V was shortened by 2 bases and J by 5 bases, with 10 bases between the two germline ends. This CDR3 spans 14 amino acids. CDR3 DNA sequence: TGTGCCAGCAGTTACAGTACAGGGTATCAGCCCCAGCATTTT. The encoded protein is CASSYSTGYQPQHF.